This T cell receptor beta chain was documented in a study of T cells after yellow fever vaccination. To note about this clonotype: What it binds is not known.

Deletions cut 4 bases from V and 2 bases from J, with 9 bases between. The CDR3 totals 14 residues. Germline loops: CDR1 SGHRS, CDR2 YFSETQ. General study results and limits: By day 5 rather than day 15, the secondary response had peaked, though it was weaker.

In TCRdb, the 5' RACE reads were re-called with MiXCR into one record per CDR3 protein. The table includes hundreds of thousands of distinct CDR3 sequences, 19% detected once. This chain connects TRBV5-1 to TRBJ2-2; D unresolved. The sequence derives from a man between 25 and 39 years old who received the YFV17D yellow fever vaccine. This specimen consisted of PBMCs, obtained 15 days after the yellow fever booster vaccination. Here the CDR3 reads CASSDTLNTGELFF. CDR3 nucleotide sequence: TGCGCCAGCAGCGACACTTTAAACACCGGGGAGCTGTTTTTT.